This TCR beta chain was profiled in a study of cytomegalovirus exposure and HLA in healthy donors. The study's findings and limits: In a later analysis, TCR association rates varied by HLA locus: DRB1 most, HLA-C fewest.

Unmatched junction bases numbered 10, after V lost 5 bases and J lost 7 bases. Germline-derived CDR1 and CDR2 are LGHNA and YSLEER. CDR3 length: 15 amino acids. PCR involved 60 Vbeta and 13 Jbeta primers. Only in-frame clones appear in the TCRdb table, and some are missing; sequencing was by immunoSEQ multiplex PCR. The sample lists roughly 120,000 clones, over 60% occurring once. Points on this clone: Its antigen remains unknown.

The chain joins TRBV4-3 to TRBJ2-3, with 9 bases aligning to TRBD2. This TCR came from a man in his thirties or forties in good health and CMV-seropositive. The sequencing sample was made of PBMCs. CDR3 DNA: TGCGCCAGCAGCGCTCTAGCGGGGTTTACTCATACGCAGTATTTT. Its protein product is CASSALAGFTHTQYF.